The present T cell receptor (beta chain) was sequenced within a study of shared clonotypes between healthy human individuals. Trimming cost V 2 bases and J 7 bases; bases outside gene matches: 10. Germline V gene sequence: CDR1 SGDLS, CDR2 YYNGEE. The CDR3 length is 17 residues. This clone was counted a single time. Profiled with immunoSEQ multiplex PCR; TCRdb holds only in-frame clones, not every one. Of 1.4 million or so clones in the sample, 98% to 99% were seen once. Sequencing input: naive CD4+ T cells sorted from blood. The subset is: CD45RA+ positively selected. The receptor's source is a man aged 30 to 39 in good health. This chain joins TRBV9 and TRBJ2-3, with 13 bases that match TRBD2. This CDR3 is CASSVGEGLAGRHTQYF. Here the CDR3 DNA reads TGTGCCAGCAGCGTGGGAGAGGGACTAGCGGGGAGGCATACGCAGTATTTT.